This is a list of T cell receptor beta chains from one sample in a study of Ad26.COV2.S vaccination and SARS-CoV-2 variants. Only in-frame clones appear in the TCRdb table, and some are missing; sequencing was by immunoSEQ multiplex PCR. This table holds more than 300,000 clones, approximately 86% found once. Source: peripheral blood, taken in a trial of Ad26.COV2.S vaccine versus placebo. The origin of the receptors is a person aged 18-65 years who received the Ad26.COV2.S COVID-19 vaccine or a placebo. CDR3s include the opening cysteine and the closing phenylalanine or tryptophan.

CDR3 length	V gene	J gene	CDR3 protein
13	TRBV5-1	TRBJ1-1	CASSLGGLTEAFF
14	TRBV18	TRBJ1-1	CASSPQGWDTEAFF
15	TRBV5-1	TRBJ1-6	CASSLGGTYNSPLHF
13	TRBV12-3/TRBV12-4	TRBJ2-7	CASSWDSIYEQYF
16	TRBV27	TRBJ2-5	CASSLRLAELQETQYF
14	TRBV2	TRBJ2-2	CASRPGGRTGELFF
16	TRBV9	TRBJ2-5	CASSVGGGTGTGTQYF
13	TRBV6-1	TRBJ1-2	CASSEAGANGYTF
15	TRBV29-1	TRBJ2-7	CSVPRSRQDSYEQYF
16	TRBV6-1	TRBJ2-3	CASSGQRGGLTDTQYF
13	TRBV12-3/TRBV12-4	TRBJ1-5	CASSPSIGQPQHF
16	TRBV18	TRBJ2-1	CASSPRSGGTYNEQFF
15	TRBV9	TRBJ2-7	CASSASRQRTYEQYF
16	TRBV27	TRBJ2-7	CASSPPPGLAAYEQYF
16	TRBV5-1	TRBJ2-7	CASSLTASLSPYEQYF
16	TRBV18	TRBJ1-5	CASSSRSKEANQPQHF
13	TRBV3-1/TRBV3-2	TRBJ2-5	CASSPGLAVTQYF
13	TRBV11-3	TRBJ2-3	CASSLDLVDTQYF
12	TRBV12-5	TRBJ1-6	CASGPGGVEVSF
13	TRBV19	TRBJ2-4	CASSRGAENIQYF
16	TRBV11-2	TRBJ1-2	CASSLSRQVILGGYTF
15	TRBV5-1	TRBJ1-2	CASSSTGDPNYGYTF
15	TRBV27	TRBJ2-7	CASSFIGLTSYEQYF
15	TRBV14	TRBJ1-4	CASSPRTGSGEKLFF
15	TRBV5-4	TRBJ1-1	CARSWGGGGITEAFF
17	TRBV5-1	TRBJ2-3	CASSLISGGGGADTQYF
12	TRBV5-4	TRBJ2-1	CASSLVGGEQFF
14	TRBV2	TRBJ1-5	CASSAGQGNQPQHF
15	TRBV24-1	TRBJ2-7	CATEPGQGLGYEQYF
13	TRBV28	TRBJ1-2	CASSSDRDYGYTF
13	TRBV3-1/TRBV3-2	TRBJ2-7	CASSQGVSYEQYF
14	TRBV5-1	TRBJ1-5	CASSAGTGSQPQHF
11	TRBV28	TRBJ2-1	CASARRNEQFF
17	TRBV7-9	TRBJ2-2	CASSPPWGAEDTGELFF
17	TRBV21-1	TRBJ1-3	CASSKSGQGPSGNTIYF
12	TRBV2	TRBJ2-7	CASSTPLWEQYF
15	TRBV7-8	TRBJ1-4	CASSLAGRDGEKLFF
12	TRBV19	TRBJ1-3	CASLVVGNTIYF
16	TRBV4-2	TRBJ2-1	CASSQEEGSGLAEQFF
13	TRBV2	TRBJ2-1	CATALDSVDEQFF
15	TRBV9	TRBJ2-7	CASSVGTLSSYEQYF
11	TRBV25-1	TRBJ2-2	CASSEGRGLFF
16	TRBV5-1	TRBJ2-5	CASSAPRDRGQETQYF
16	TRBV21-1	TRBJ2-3	CASRTYSGDDTDTQYF
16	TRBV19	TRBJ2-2	CASSRRDRGLGGELFF
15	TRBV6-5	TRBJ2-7	CASSYSSGRTYEQYF
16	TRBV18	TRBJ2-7	CASSPTFGTEAYEQYF
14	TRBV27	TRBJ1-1	CASRRGGMNTEAFF
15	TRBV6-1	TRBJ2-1	CASSEGDRDYNEQFF
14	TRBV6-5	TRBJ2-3	CASSSFLSTDTQYF
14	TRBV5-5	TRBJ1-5	CASSPDGPHQPQHF
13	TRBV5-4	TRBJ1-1	CASSRETGTGTFF
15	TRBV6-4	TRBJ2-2	CASSDYGGGTGELFF
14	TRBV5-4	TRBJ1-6	CASRRDRGLSPLHF
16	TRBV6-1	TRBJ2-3	CASSANRLPTTDTQYF